This T cell receptor (beta chain) was identified during a study of cytomegalovirus exposure and HLA in healthy donors (dated by TCRdb to between 2016 and 2019). Regarding the complete study: An earlier analysis of roughly 630 of the donors reported approximately 290 Gb of sequence data and around 110 million unique TCR beta sequences from 150 million to 200 million T cells. An early release covering approximately 600 HLA-typed donors comprised approximately 300 gigabases of sequencing data and approximately 85 million unique TCR sequences. Of the 300 to 500 genotyped donors, 81% were placed in the genetic ancestry cluster associated with self-reported Caucasian donors. The aim of the study was to test whether cataloging public T cell receptors could identify signatures of past pathogen exposure. The study profiled the T cell repertoires of 550 to 700 subjects by immunosequencing and related them to cytomegalovirus serostatus. Along with the roughly 670-subject first cohort, a separate validation cohort of 120 different subjects was used. The study combined high-throughput TCR immunosequencing, statistical association of individual TCRs with disease status, and machine learning to predict cytomegalovirus infection status. A later analysis re-examined previously published TCR beta repertoires from more than 550 donors and added high-resolution HLA genotyping to investigate patterns of TCR occurrence. Rather than drawing on any new phenotypic data, the later analysis identified candidate immune exposures from TCR beta sequences and the way those sequences occurred across donors. An earlier analysis of approximately 640 of the donors applied high-throughput TCR beta sequencing to assess whether each TCR beta V gene segment acted as functional or pseudogenic. Donor age, sex, ethnicity and CMV serostatus were compiled alongside the repertoire data. In a later genetic analysis, genome-wide SNP genotypes for 398 of the 666 donors were used, and that subset was treated as a discovery cohort. Every repertoire in the discovery cohort had been generated on one and the same sequencing platform. HLA typing included class I and class II loci at four-digit resolution. Typing coverage differed by locus: A, B, C, DRB1 and DQB1 were typed in about 620-640 donors, DQA1 in 500 to 550, DPA1 in over 600, and DPB1 in 450 to 480. Four to six DR-DQ haplotypes were handled as single units for association and clustering, since linkage in the cohort was strong. Among about 400 genotyped donors of the cohort, an average of approximately 200,000 unique TCR beta nucleotide sequences was sequenced per donor, of which about 18% were non-productive. Overall study outcomes, separate from this receptor: Correlated functional status among segregating V segments might reflect linkage disequilibrium, but an unknown experimental factor could not be ruled out. Most TCR sequences were observed very rarely across donors, whereas some public TCRs were present in many individuals. A later analysis found that HLA-associated TCR beta chains were more clonally expanded and had lower generation probabilities than equally common non-associated chains. According to a later analysis, most CMV-associated TCR beta chains appeared to be HLA-restricted, and the HLA associations seemed to be driven largely by CMV exposure. Because HLA typing was missing for some donors at each locus, association tests included only the typed subset. A later genetic analysis associated a missense DCLRE1C variant with V-gene and J-gene trimming of TCR beta chains, and an independent cohort replicated the association. A few of the identified cytomegalovirus-associated TCR beta chains were confirmed in vitro to be specific for cytomegalovirus antigens. Cytomegalovirus status was reported to be diagnosed by the classifier with high specificity and sensitivity in both the original and validation cohorts. Because counts were too low, more than 15 rarely observed V segments, including chromosome 9 orphons, were excluded from the earlier analysis of several hundred of the donors. Roughly uniform sequencing depth across donors was assumed in presence/absence analyses, although this assumption may not hold. The sequencing pipeline was judged likely to have produced a cluster of highly shared sequence variants as a technical artifact. In this cohort, only TCR beta chains were sequenced, and detectable features were limited by the absence of alpha or paired-chain data. A later analysis found that TCR association rates varied across HLA loci, with DRB1 alleles showing the most associated TCRs and HLA-C alleles the fewest. In a later genetic analysis, fewer N-insertions in productive TCRs were reported among donors in an Asian-associated ancestry cluster than the roughly 670-donor mean. In a later analysis, some 17,000 TCR beta sequences were associated with specific HLA alleles at a false discovery rate of 0.05. Immune exposure information for the cohort was limited to CMV serostatus. A further reported finding was that TCR beta sequences accurately predicted the HLA-A and HLA-B alleles for most subjects in the first cohort. The authors suggested that the approach could potentially be extended to other disease states and immunological phenotypes. The study listed 150 to 200 TCR beta chains as associated with cytomegalovirus. In an earlier analysis of 587 of the donors, most TCR beta V segments were observed in productive rearrangements about 90% or about 30% of the time, broadly matching IMGT annotations. Strong co-occurrence of HLA alleles, especially DR and DQ, made assigning TCR associations to individual alleles difficult. A later analysis reported that several top co-occurrence clusters appeared linked to parvovirus B19, influenza, CMV and Epstein-Barr virus.

In total, roughly 670 healthy bone marrow donors made up the cohort. Cohort members were all nominally healthy when sampled, although unrecorded immune exposures were likely present. The donor was CMV seronegative and was included in the group of 352 seronegative cohort members. A peripheral blood sample was provided by each donor, and peripheral blood mononuclear cells were used for TCR beta sequencing. The Qiagen DNeasy Blood Extraction Kit was used to extract genomic DNA from the blood cell samples. There are a few counts of this clone. Its antigen remains unidentified. It has no much larger one-base neighbor in the sample; base qualities were not kept. The library relied on the immunoSEQ multiplex PCR assay. For the multiplex PCR, a mixture combining 60 forward primers for TCR Vbeta segments and 13 reverse primers for TCR Jbeta segments was used. A multiplex PCR assay on genomic DNA amplified the CDR3 region of rearranged TCR beta genes. Amplified TCR beta libraries were sequenced as 87-base-pair reads on the Illumina HiSeq System. Processing in the source paper ran as follows. Across the roughly 700 repertoires, a later analysis counted tens of millions of unique TCR beta chains, around 11 million of which were shared by at least two donors. Raw reads were error-corrected and collapsed into unique sequences by a nearest-neighbor algorithm in which closely related sequences were merged to remove PCR and sequencing errors. Alignment of CDR3 sequences to IMGT reference sequences was used to assign V, D and J gene segments. Each retained sequence needed at least a six-nucleotide match to both a V gene segment and a J gene segment. Rearrangements were classified as productive when the CDR3 lacked stop codons and remained in frame with V and J, and all other rearrangements were classified as non-productive. CDR3 was defined according to IMGT convention as the region running from the second conserved V-encoded cysteine to the conserved J-encoded phenylalanine. The earlier analysis of roughly 590 of the donors excluded sequences that lacked an unambiguous match to a single V gene segment. An earlier analysis of 587 of the donors called V segments functional above 56.7% productive rearrangements and segregating when the between-donor standard deviation exceeded 5%. To diagnose cytomegalovirus status from the catalog of TCR beta chain sequences, a statistical classification framework was built. V and J gene assignment, in a later analysis, came from comparing TCR nucleotide sequences with IMGT/GENE-DB human TR gene sequences. A later analysis assigned CDR3 sequences and most-parsimonious VDJ recombination scenarios with the TCRdist pipeline. In a later analysis, each TCR beta chain was defined by its CDR3 amino acid sequence together with its V-gene family, and reads without a unique V-gene family were excluded. In a later analysis, 550 to 650 highly shared, low-generation-probability nucleotide sequences were removed to address suspected cross-contamination and a sequencing artifact. A later analysis calculated a clonal expansion index for each public chain from normalized within-repertoire ranks of inferred template counts. Generation probabilities in a later analysis came from a VDJ recombination model fitted to out-of-frame rearrangements, and those results were checked against IGoR. In a later analysis, hypergeometric tests were used to score TCR-TCR, TCR-HLA and TCR-CMV co-occurrence, with a repertoire-size bias correction applied to TCR pairs. In a later analysis, false discovery rates were estimated by permuting HLA or CMV assignments 20 times. In a later analysis, co-occurring TCRs were grouped with DBSCAN, and TCRdist sequence similarity was added when clustering was performed within HLA-allele-positive subsets. For co-occurrence clustering, repertoires with fewer than 30,000 or more than 120,000 public chains were excluded, along with about five repertoires with anomalous nucleotide sharing. What TCRdb holds here is the immuneACCESS table cut down to in-frame rearrangements. Part of the clones is not present; checked against another copy, under half of the missing clones reflect an unresolved V gene, and the others are unexplained. The V and J calls and the clone size are those of that table, but D and trimming were determined from the DNA. The sample yields around 190,000 clones; roughly 80% were counted once. The top ten constitute 1.6% of the sample.

The source material was PBMCs. The clonotype was recovered from a young woman in good health and CMV-seronegative.

The CDR3: CASSLSGSNQPQHF. The DNA is as follows: TGTGCCAGCAGCCTAAGTGGTAGCAATCAGCCCCAGCATTTT. The rearranged chain carries TRBV6-5 and TRBJ1-5; there is no confident call for the D gene. The germline ends are 9 bases apart after V is trimmed by 6 bases and J by 0 bases. From cysteine to phenylalanine, the CDR3 is 14 amino acids long. The retained sequence is limited to the CDR3, 42 bases, with the frame set at the first base. The germline V gene specifies MNHEY as CDR1 and SVGAGI as CDR2.